This TCR beta chain was identified in a study of T-cell reconstitution after alpha-beta-depleted transplantation in children. V lost 1 base to trimming and J lost 4 bases; unmatched junction nucleotides: 12. This CDR3 region has 18 residues. Germline V gene lookup returns CDR1 SGHAT and CDR2 FQNNGV. Researchers prepared the TCRbeta library using unique molecular identifiers, the study reports. TCRdb re-called the PCR reads through MiXCR, storing one row per CDR3 protein. The table records approximately 300,000 distinct CDR3 sequences, around 10% of them present only once. This clonotype was recorded at least ten times.

This TCR derives from a boy younger than two with acute myeloid leukemia, due to receive a stem cell transplant. The V gene is TRBV11-2, the J gene TRBJ2-1; 8 bases align to TRBD2. Sequencing was performed on PBMCs, taken before TCRalphabeta/CD19-depleted stem cell transplant. The CDR3: CASSLGGAGGPSYNEQFF. The CDR3 nucleotides are TGTGCCAGCAGCTTAGGGGGGGCGGGGGGCCCCTCGTACAATGAGCAGTTCTTC.